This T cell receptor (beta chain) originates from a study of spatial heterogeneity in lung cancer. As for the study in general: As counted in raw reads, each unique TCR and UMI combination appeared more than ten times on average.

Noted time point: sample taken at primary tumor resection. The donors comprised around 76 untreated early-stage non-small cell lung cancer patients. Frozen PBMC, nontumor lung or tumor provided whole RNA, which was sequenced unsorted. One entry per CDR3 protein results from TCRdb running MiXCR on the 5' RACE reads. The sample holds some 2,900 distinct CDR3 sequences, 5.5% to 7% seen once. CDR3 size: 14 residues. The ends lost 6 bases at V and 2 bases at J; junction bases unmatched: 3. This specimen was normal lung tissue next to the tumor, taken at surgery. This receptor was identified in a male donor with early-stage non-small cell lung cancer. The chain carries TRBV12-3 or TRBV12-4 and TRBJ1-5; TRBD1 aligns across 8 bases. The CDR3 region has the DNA TGTGCCAGCAGCCAACAGGGGGGCAATCAGCCCCAGCATTTT. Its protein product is CASSQQGGNQPQHF.